These T cell receptor beta chains were read from a single sample in a study of cytomegalovirus exposure and HLA in healthy donors. TCRdb's table, derived via immunoSEQ multiplex PCR, lists solely in-frame clones and lacks some. Of about 130,000 clones in the sample, roughly 80% were seen once. The source material was PBMCs. These receptor sequences come from a woman aged 40 to 50 in good health and CMV-seronegative. Both conserved end residues are part of each CDR3. The order of the fields is J gene, clone size, V gene, D gene, CDR3 protein, CDR3 DNA. D genes are given only for firm matches. Size is omitted from some rows. Given values are once, few, many or a class for expanded clones.

j_gene: TRBJ1-5; abundance: .; v_gene: TRBV10-3; d_gene: TRBD1; CDR3aa: CAISKQGDQPQHF; CDR3nt: TGTGCCATCTCCAAACAGGGGGACCAGCCCCAGCATTTT
j_gene: TRBJ2-1; abundance: once; v_gene: TRBV27; d_gene: TRBD1; CDR3aa: CASSLTGADEQFF; CDR3nt: TGTGCCAGCAGCCTAACAGGGGCGGATGAGCAGTTCTTC
j_gene: TRBJ2-2; abundance: .; v_gene: TRBV9; d_gene: TRBD2; CDR3aa: CASSVGGSAGELFF; CDR3nt: TGTGCCAGCAGCGTAGGCGGGAGCGCCGGGGAGCTGTTTTTT
j_gene: TRBJ1-1; abundance: once; v_gene: TRBV4-1; d_gene: TRBD1; CDR3aa: CASSQSVGRDRATTEAFF; CDR3nt: TGCGCCAGCAGCCAGTCCGTTGGGCGGGACAGGGCGACCACTGAAGCTTTCTTT
j_gene: TRBJ1-2; abundance: few; v_gene: TRBV27; d_gene: .; CDR3aa: CASSGRGGYTF; CDR3nt: TGTGCCAGCAGTGGCAGGGGTGGCTACACCTTC
j_gene: TRBJ2-7; abundance: .; v_gene: TRBV19; d_gene: TRBD1; CDR3aa: CASSIRTGLDEQYF; CDR3nt: TGTGCCAGTAGTATCAGGACAGGGCTCGACGAGCAGTACTTC
j_gene: TRBJ1-4; abundance: once; v_gene: TRBV9; d_gene: TRBD1; CDR3aa: CASSGRGTVNEKLFF; CDR3nt: TGTGCCAGCAGCGGCCGCGGGACAGTTAATGAAAAACTGTTTTTT
j_gene: TRBJ1-1; abundance: .; v_gene: TRBV2; d_gene: TRBD1; CDR3aa: CARVTGSGTEAFF; CDR3nt: TGTGCCAGGGTGACAGGGTCAGGCACTGAAGCTTTCTTT
j_gene: TRBJ2-2; abundance: once; v_gene: TRBV6-5; d_gene: TRBD2; CDR3aa: CASSKIAGVTGELFF; CDR3nt: TGTGCCAGCAGTAAAATAGCGGGAGTAACCGGGGAGCTGTTTTTT
j_gene: TRBJ2-2; abundance: few; v_gene: TRBV19; d_gene: .; CDR3aa: CASSSRDRELFF; CDR3nt: TGTGCCAGTAGTAGCCGGGACAGGGAGCTGTTTTTT
j_gene: TRBJ1-1; abundance: .; v_gene: TRBV29-1; d_gene: .; CDR3aa: CSVPPLGKNTEAFF; CDR3nt: TGCAGCGTCCCCCCCCTCGGTAAGAACACTGAAGCTTTCTTT
j_gene: TRBJ2-3; abundance: .; v_gene: TRBV5-8; d_gene: .; CDR3aa: CASSPRPGQAPPDTQYF; CDR3nt: TGTGCCAGCAGCCCCCGCCCGGGACAAGCGCCTCCAGATACGCAGTATTTT
j_gene: TRBJ1-2; abundance: .; v_gene: TRBV28; d_gene: TRBD1; CDR3aa: CASDRRQGAEANYGYTF; CDR3nt: TGTGCCAGCGACCGGAGACAGGGGGCCGAAGCTAACTATGGCTACACCTTC
j_gene: TRBJ1-4; abundance: .; v_gene: TRBV5-6; d_gene: .; CDR3aa: CASSFYRDYNEKLFF; CDR3nt: TGTGCCAGCAGCTTTTACAGGGACTATAATGAAAAACTGTTTTTT
j_gene: TRBJ1-1; abundance: .; v_gene: TRBV27; d_gene: TRBD1; CDR3aa: CASSQQGMNTEAFF; CDR3nt: TGTGCCAGCAGTCAACAGGGGATGAACACTGAAGCTTTCTTT
j_gene: TRBJ1-1; abundance: .; v_gene: TRBV6-5; d_gene: .; CDR3aa: CASSYDTYTEAFF; CDR3nt: TGTGCCAGCAGTTACGACACCTACACTGAAGCTTTCTTT
j_gene: TRBJ2-7; abundance: .; v_gene: TRBV15; d_gene: .; CDR3aa: CATSDLEDYEQYF; CDR3nt: TGTGCCACCAGCGATCTAGAAGACTACGAGCAGTACTTC
j_gene: TRBJ1-1; abundance: .; v_gene: TRBV9; d_gene: .; CDR3aa: CASSVRSGINTEAFF; CDR3nt: TGTGCCAGCAGCGTAAGGTCGGGGATTAACACTGAAGCTTTCTTT
j_gene: TRBJ2-3; abundance: .; v_gene: TRBV27; d_gene: TRBD1; CDR3aa: CASKFRDWDRSTDTQYF; CDR3nt: TGTGCCAGCAAGTTTCGGGATTGGGACAGGAGCACAGATACGCAGTATTTT
j_gene: TRBJ1-1; abundance: few; v_gene: TRBV4-3; d_gene: .; CDR3aa: CASSHHAQFGFGNTEAFF; CDR3nt: TGCGCCAGCAGCCACCATGCCCAATTCGGGTTTGGGAACACTGAAGCTTTCTTT
j_gene: TRBJ1-1; abundance: .; v_gene: TRBV6-1; d_gene: .; CDR3aa: CASSESLGQGTEAFF; CDR3nt: TGTGCCAGCAGTGAAAGTCTGGGGCAAGGCACTGAAGCTTTCTTT
j_gene: TRBJ2-1; abundance: .; v_gene: TRBV27; d_gene: TRBD2; CDR3aa: CASSLSAGREFF; CDR3nt: TGTGCCAGCAGTTTGTCAGCGGGGAGGGAGTTCTTC
j_gene: TRBJ1-2; abundance: .; v_gene: TRBV28; d_gene: .; CDR3aa: CASSFRVSNYGYTF; CDR3nt: TGTGCCAGCAGTTTCAGGGTCTCTAACTATGGCTACACCTTC
j_gene: TRBJ2-7; abundance: .; v_gene: TRBV4-2; d_gene: TRBD1; CDR3aa: CASSQDISPDRGAYEQYF; CDR3nt: TGTGCCAGCAGCCAAGATATATCCCCGGACAGGGGGGCCTACGAGCAGTACTTC
j_gene: TRBJ2-7; abundance: .; v_gene: TRBV10-3; d_gene: .; CDR3aa: CAISEAGAPEQYF; CDR3nt: TGTGCCATCAGTGAGGCCGGAGCGCCTGAGCAGTACTTC
j_gene: TRBJ2-5; abundance: .; v_gene: TRBV7-2; d_gene: TRBD2; CDR3aa: CASSFGGRAVKTQYF; CDR3nt: TGTGCCAGCAGCTTCGGCGGGAGGGCCGTGAAGACCCAGTACTTC
j_gene: TRBJ1-1; abundance: .; v_gene: TRBV18; d_gene: .; CDR3aa: CASSPPMGADTEAFF; CDR3nt: TGTGCCAGCTCACCACCTATGGGTGCGGATACTGAAGCTTTCTTT
j_gene: TRBJ2-7; abundance: once; v_gene: TRBV7-2; d_gene: TRBD1; CDR3aa: CASNSGTGSYEQYF; CDR3nt: TGTGCCAGCAACTCCGGGACAGGATCCTACGAGCAGTACTTC
j_gene: TRBJ1-1; abundance: few; v_gene: TRBV5-6; d_gene: TRBD1; CDR3aa: CASSAPATTGAAFF; CDR3nt: TGTGCCAGCAGCGCCCCGGCGACGACAGGGGCCGCTTTCTTT
j_gene: TRBJ1-6; abundance: .; v_gene: TRBV5-1; d_gene: TRBD1; CDR3aa: CASSSGQGYNSPLHF; CDR3nt: TGCGCCAGCAGCTCCGGACAGGGTTATAATTCACCCCTCCACTTT
j_gene: TRBJ1-1; abundance: few; v_gene: TRBV6-1; d_gene: .; CDR3aa: CASSETESRTEAFF; CDR3nt: TGTGCCAGCAGTGAAACCGAGTCGAGGACTGAAGCTTTCTTT
j_gene: TRBJ1-6; abundance: .; v_gene: TRBV27; d_gene: .; CDR3aa: CASSTSSNSPLHF; CDR3nt: TGTGCCAGCAGCACATCATCCAATTCACCCCTCCACTTT
j_gene: TRBJ2-7; abundance: once; v_gene: TRBV5-1; d_gene: TRBD2; CDR3aa: CASSSEDREGNEQYF; CDR3nt: TGCGCCAGCAGCTCTGAAGATCGGGAGGGGAACGAGCAGTACTTC
j_gene: TRBJ1-5; abundance: .; v_gene: TRBV10-3; d_gene: TRBD1; CDR3aa: CAISRDRGQAEPQHF; CDR3nt: TGTGCCATCAGCCGGGACAGGGGGCAGGCGGAGCCCCAGCATTTT
j_gene: TRBJ2-1; abundance: .; v_gene: TRBV6-6; d_gene: TRBD1; CDR3aa: CAIPGQGANEQFF; CDR3nt: TGTGCCATCCCGGGACAGGGGGCAAATGAGCAGTTCTTC
j_gene: TRBJ2-3; abundance: .; v_gene: TRBV27; d_gene: .; CDR3aa: CASSFRRTNDLTDTQYF; CDR3nt: TGTGCCAGCAGTTTTAGGAGGACTAATGATCTCACAGATACGCAGTATTTT
j_gene: TRBJ2-7; abundance: few; v_gene: TRBV4-3; d_gene: .; CDR3aa: CASSQGTPGYEQYF; CDR3nt: TGCGCCAGCAGCCAAGGGACTCCCGGCTACGAGCAGTACTTC
j_gene: TRBJ2-7; abundance: .; v_gene: TRBV9; d_gene: TRBD1; CDR3aa: CASSSTGQGREQYF; CDR3nt: TGTGCCAGCAGCTCCACCGGACAGGGTCGCGAGCAGTACTTC